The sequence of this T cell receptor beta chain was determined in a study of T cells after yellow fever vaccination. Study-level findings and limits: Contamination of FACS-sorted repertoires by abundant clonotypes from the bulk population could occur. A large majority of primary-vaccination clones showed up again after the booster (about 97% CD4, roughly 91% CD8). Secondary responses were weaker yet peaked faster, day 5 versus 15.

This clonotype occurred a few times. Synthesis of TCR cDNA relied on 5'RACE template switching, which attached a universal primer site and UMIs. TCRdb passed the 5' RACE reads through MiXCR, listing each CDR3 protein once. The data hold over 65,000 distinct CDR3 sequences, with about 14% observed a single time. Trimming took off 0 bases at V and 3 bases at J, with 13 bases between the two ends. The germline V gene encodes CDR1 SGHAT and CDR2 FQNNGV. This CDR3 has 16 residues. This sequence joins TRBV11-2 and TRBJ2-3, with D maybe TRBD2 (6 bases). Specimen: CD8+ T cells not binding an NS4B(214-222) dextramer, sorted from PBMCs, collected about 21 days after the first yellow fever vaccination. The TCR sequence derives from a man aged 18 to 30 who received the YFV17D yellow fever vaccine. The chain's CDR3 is CASSLDFGGVTDTQYF. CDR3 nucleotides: TGTGCCAGCAGCTTAGATTTTGGCGGGGTAACAGATACGCAGTATTTT.